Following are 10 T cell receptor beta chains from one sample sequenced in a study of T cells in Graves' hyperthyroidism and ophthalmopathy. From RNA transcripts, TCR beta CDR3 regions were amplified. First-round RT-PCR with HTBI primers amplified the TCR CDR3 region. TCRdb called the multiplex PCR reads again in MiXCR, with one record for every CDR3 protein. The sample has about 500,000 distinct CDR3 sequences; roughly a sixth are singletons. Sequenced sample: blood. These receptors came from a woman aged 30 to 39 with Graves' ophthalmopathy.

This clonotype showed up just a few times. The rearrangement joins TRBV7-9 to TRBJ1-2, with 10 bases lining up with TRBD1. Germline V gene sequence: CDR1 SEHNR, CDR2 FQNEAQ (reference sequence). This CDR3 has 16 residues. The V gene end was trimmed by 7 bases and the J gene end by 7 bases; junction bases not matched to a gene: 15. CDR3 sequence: CASINNPQTGGSGYTF. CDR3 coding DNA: TGTGCCAGCATCAACAACCCTCAGACAGGGGGCTCTGGCTACACCTTC.

CDR3 sequence (DNA): TGCGCCAGCAGCTCCGGGACTACAGGCACCAATGAGCAGTTCTTC. Residues: CASSSGTTGTNEQFF. This rearrangement joins TRBV10-1 to TRBJ2-1; 7 positions agree with TRBD2. CDR3 size: 15 residues. V shed 6 bases, J shed 6 bases, and the junction held 11 bases outside the gene matches. CDR1 is WNHNN, CDR2 SYGVQD, per germline (reference sequence).

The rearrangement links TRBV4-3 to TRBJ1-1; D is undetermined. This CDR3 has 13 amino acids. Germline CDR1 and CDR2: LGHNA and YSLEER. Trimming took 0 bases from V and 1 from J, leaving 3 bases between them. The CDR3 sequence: CASSQDGNTEAFF. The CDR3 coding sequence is TGCGCCAGCAGCCAAGATGGGAACACTGAAGCTTTCTTT.

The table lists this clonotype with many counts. The CDR3: CSARDQARTQAYEQYF. The DNA of the CDR3 is TGCAGTGCTAGAGATCAGGCTCGGACTCAGGCCTACGAGCAGTACTTC. This chain joins TRBV20-1 and TRBJ2-7; perhaps TRBD2 as D (5 bases). V lost 0 bases and J 2 bases, leaving 17 bases between the germline ends. Germline V gives CDR1 DFQATT, CDR2 SNEGSKA (reference sequence). The CDR3 spans 16 residues.

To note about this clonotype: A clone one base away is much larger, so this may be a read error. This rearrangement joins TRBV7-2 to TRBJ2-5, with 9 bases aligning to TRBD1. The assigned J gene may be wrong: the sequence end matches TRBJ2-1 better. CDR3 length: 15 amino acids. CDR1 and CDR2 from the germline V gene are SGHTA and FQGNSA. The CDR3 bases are TGTGCCAGCAGCATAGACAGGGGGTTGGTGGAGACCCAGTTCTTC. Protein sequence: CASSIDRGLVETQFF.

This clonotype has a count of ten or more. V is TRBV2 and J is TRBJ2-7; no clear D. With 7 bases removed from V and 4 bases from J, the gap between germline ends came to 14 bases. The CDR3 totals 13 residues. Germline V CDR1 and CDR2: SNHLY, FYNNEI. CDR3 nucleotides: TGTGCCAGCACCATCACAAACCGGTACGAGCAGTACTTC. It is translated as CASTITNRYEQYF.

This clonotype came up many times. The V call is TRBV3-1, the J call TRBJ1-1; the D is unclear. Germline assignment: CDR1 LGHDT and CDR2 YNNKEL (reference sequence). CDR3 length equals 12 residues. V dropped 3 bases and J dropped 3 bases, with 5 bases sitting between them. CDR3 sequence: CASSHRDTEAFF. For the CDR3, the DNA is TGTGCCAGCAGCCATCGGGACACTGAAGCTTTCTTT.

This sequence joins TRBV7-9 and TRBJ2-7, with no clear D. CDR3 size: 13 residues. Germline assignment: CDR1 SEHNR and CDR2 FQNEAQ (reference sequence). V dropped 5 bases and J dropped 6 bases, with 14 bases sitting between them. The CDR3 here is CASSLDTTGEQYF. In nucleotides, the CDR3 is TGTGCCAGCAGCCTCGATACTACTGGCGAGCAGTACTTC.

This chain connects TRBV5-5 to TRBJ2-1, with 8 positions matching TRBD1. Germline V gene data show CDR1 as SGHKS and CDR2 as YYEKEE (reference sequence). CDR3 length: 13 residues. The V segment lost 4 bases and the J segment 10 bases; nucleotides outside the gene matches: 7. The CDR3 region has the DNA TGTGCCAGCAGCAAGGACAGGGCGGGAGAGCAGTTCTTC. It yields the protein CASSKDRAGEQFF.

The CDR3 DNA is TGTGCCAGCAGCGATAGGACCCTTCAAGAGACCCAGTACTTC. It encodes CASSDRTLQETQYF. V and J are TRBV9 and TRBJ2-5, with D unclear. Germline CDR1 is SGDLS and CDR2 is YYNGEE. The CDR3 consists of 14 residues. V gave up 3 bases and J gave up 2 bases, with 11 bases separating them.